These T cell receptor beta chains were read from a single sample in a study of cytomegalovirus exposure and HLA in healthy donors. Assay used: immunoSEQ multiplex PCR; TCRdb lists only in-frame clones, some missing. Listed are 130,000 or so clones; approximately 1.6% falls within the top ten. Sequenced sample: PBMCs. The receptor set was obtained from a woman in her thirties or forties in good health and CMV-seropositive. Each CDR3 is given with its conserved first and last residue. The D gene is left open where the match is weak. Size values are once, few and many counts, or a class for expanded clones, and some rows have none.

D gene	V gene	J gene	clone size	CDR3 DNA	CDR3 protein
NA	TRBV19	TRBJ2-3	NA	TGTGCCAGTAGTATAGAGGGCGACAGCCCAGGGTCCACAGATACGCAGTATTTT	CASSIEGDSPGSTDTQYF
TRBD1	TRBV10-3	TRBJ1-5	NA	TGTGCCATCAGACCTACAGGGGCGCTGGGTCAGCCCCAGCATTTT	CAIRPTGALGQPQHF
NA	TRBV6-1	TRBJ1-5	NA	TGTGCCAGCAGTTCCCCGTCGGGAGAGCAGCCCCAGCATTTT	CASSSPSGEQPQHF
NA	TRBV7-9	TRBJ2-7	NA	TGTGCCAGCAGCTTCTCCTCCTACGAGCAGTACTTC	CASSFSSYEQYF
TRBD2	TRBV5-6	TRBJ2-7	NA	TGTGCCAGCAGCGTGCGGACTAGCGGATCCTACGAGCAGTACTTC	CASSVRTSGSYEQYF
TRBD2	TRBV9	TRBJ2-7	NA	TGTGCCAGCAGCCCCGGACTAGCGGGAAGGGGACCTACTGACGAGCAGTACTTC	CASSPGLAGRGPTDEQYF
TRBD2	TRBV29-1	TRBJ2-2	NA	TGCAGCGCCCGAGCTAGCGGGAGCTCCGGGGAGCTGTTTTTT	CSARASGSSGELFF
NA	TRBV5-1	TRBJ2-1	NA	TGCGCCAGCAGCTTCCGACAGATTTACAATGAGCAGTTCTTC	CASSFRQIYNEQFF
TRBD1	TRBV28	TRBJ2-3	NA	TGTGCCAGCAGCCCTATCGGGACAGGGGGGGCAGATACGCAGTATTTT	CASSPIGTGGADTQYF
NA	TRBV18	TRBJ1-5	NA	TGTGCCAGCTCACCACGGGGGGTGGTCGATCAGCCCCAGCATTTT	CASSPRGVVDQPQHF
NA	TRBV7-9	TRBJ1-4	NA	TGTGCCAGCAGCCCGTTAGGCTCCGCCCGAAGACATGGAAAACTGTTTTTT	CASSPLGSARRHGKLFF
NA	TRBV19	TRBJ1-1	medium-sized	TGTGCCAGTAGTATTGGGACACCTGAAGCTTTCTTT	CASSIGTPEAFF
NA	TRBV6-1	TRBJ2-5	NA	TGTGCCAGCAAACTAGGGCCTTCCGAAGAGACCCAGTACTTC	CASKLGPSEETQYF
NA	TRBV7-2	TRBJ1-3	NA	TGTGCCAGCAGCCGTCAGGGGAACTCTGGAAACACCATATATTTT	CASSRQGNSGNTIYF
TRBD1	TRBV2	TRBJ2-2	NA	TGTGCCAGCTGGGGGGGACAGGGTGTGCTTGACACCGGGGAGCTGTTTTTT	CASWGGQGVLDTGELFF
NA	TRBV29-1	TRBJ2-7	NA	TGCAGCGTCAGCGGACCGCTTAGGGTCGAGCAGTACTTC	CSVSGPLRVEQYF
NA	TRBV30	TRBJ1-2	NA	TGTGCCTGGACCTCAGGACAGAGAGCTAACTATGGCTACACCTTC	CAWTSGQRANYGYTF
NA	TRBV10-3	TRBJ2-1	NA	TGTGCCATCAGTGAGTCCATATACCCGGACTCCAAAGTCTCCTACAATGAGCAGTTCTTC	CAISESIYPDSKVSYNEQFF
NA	TRBV19	TRBJ1-5	NA	TGTGCCAGTAGTGTAACAGGGAGCAATCAGCCCCAGCATTTT	CASSVTGSNQPQHF
NA	TRBV7-3	TRBJ2-2	NA	TGTGCCAGCAGCCCAACTAGGCCGGGTACCTCCGGGGAGCTGTTTTTT	CASSPTRPGTSGELFF
TRBD1	TRBV6-1	TRBJ1-5	NA	TGTGCCAGCAGTGAAGCCCCAGGGACAGGAGAACCCCAGCATTTT	CASSEAPGTGEPQHF
NA	TRBV29-1	TRBJ2-5	NA	TGCAGCGTTGAAGATCTTTCCCCCGGGACTCAAGAGACCCAGTACTTC	CSVEDLSPGTQETQYF
NA	TRBV2	TRBJ2-7	NA	TGTGCCAGCAAGTCTCCGATCGAGCAGTACTTC	CASKSPIEQYF
NA	TRBV5-1	TRBJ2-5	NA	TGCGCCAGCAGCCCGTCTAGTGTGGAGACCCAGTACTTC	CASSPSSVETQYF
NA	TRBV30	TRBJ2-1	NA	TGTGCCTGGAGTGTACAACAGGACTACAATGAGCAGTTCTTC	CAWSVQQDYNEQFF
NA	TRBV10-3	TRBJ2-1	NA	TGTGCCATCAGTGGTGGTCTAGCAACGGATGAGCAGTTCTTC	CAISGGLATDEQFF
TRBD2	TRBV19	TRBJ2-1	NA	TGTGCCAGTAGTATTTCTGCGGGAGTTGAGCAGTTCTTC	CASSISAGVEQFF
NA	TRBV9	TRBJ1-5	NA	TGTGCCAGGGCCGGTGGGCCCTTCGATGGCAATCAGCCCCAGCATTTT	CARAGGPFDGNQPQHF
NA	TRBV4-1	TRBJ2-7	NA	TGCGCCAGCAGCCAAGATCCCCAGCGGCGAACCTACGAGCAGTACTTC	CASSQDPQRRTYEQYF
NA	TRBV7-3	TRBJ2-3	NA	TGTGCCAGCAGCTTGACTCCTTCTAGCACAGATACGCAGTATTTT	CASSLTPSSTDTQYF
NA	TRBV25-1	TRBJ1-5	NA	TGTGCCAGCTCCTCCGGGGGTTATAGCAATCAGCCCCAGCATTTT	CASSSGGYSNQPQHF
NA	TRBV7-9	TRBJ2-7	NA	TGTGCCAGCAGCTTAACGGGGGATCGGTACGAGCAGTACTTC	CASSLTGDRYEQYF
TRBD2	TRBV7-3	TRBJ2-7	NA	TGTGCCAGCAGCTTAACGGGTGTTCTAGCGGGAGTAACTCCCTACGAGCAGTACTTC	CASSLTGVLAGVTPYEQYF
TRBD1	TRBV10-3	TRBJ1-2	NA	TGTGCCATCAGTGAGGCGGGGGACAGGGGGTTCTATGGCTACACCTTC	CAISEAGDRGFYGYTF